The 24 T cell receptor beta chains listed next were all sequenced from one sample in a study of CD4 T cells in relation to SARS-CoV-2 and coronaviruses. Data came from immunoSEQ multiplex PCR; TCRdb stores just in-frame clones and leaves some out. Among 22,000 or so clones listed, around 75% were seen once. CD4+ T cells from unexposed donors were obtained before the COVID-19 pandemic (2011-2018). The cells were cultured for 10 days before CD4+ T cells were isolated. What these receptors recognize is not known. Sequencing was carried out using CD4+ T cells from PBMCs, cultured in vitro. The receptors originated from a human donor in good health.

This rearrangement joins TRBV6-5 to TRBJ2-1; D uncertain. Trimming left V 5 bases short and J 4 bases short, with 6 bases between. Germline V gene data show CDR1 as MNHEY and CDR2 as SVGAGI. This CDR3 region has 12 residues. The CDR3 DNA follows: TGTGCCAGCAGTACCCCATACAATGAGCAGTTCTTC. The encoded protein is CASSTPYNEQFF.

This clone was seen a few times. V usage is TRBV4-1 and J usage is TRBJ2-2; perhaps TRBD2 as D (6 bases). The CDR3 consists of 16 residues. Germline loops: CDR1 MGHRA, CDR2 YSYEKL. Between the trimmed V and J ends, which lost 4 bases and 0 bases, there was a span of 12 bases. The CDR3 region is CASSLRDSSNTGELFF. CDR3 in DNA: TGCGCCAGCAGCCTCCGGGACTCCTCGAACACCGGGGAGCTGTTTTTT.

The rearrangement uses TRBV7-2 and TRBJ2-6; D may be TRBD1 (6 bases). CDR3 length: 17 residues. The germline CDR1 and CDR2 sequences are SGHTA and FQGNSA. V lost 5 bases, J lost 1 base, and 15 bases lay in between. The CDR3 sequence is CASSPRDGQSGANVLTF. CDR3 bases: TGTGCCAGCAGCCCACGTGACGGACAGTCTGGGGCCAACGTCCTGACTTTC.

The chain has TRBV6-5 and TRBJ1-1; D gene ambiguous. CDR1 and CDR2 from the germline V gene are MNHEY and SVGAGI. This CDR3 spans 14 amino acids. Trimming pared 6 bases from V and 1 base from J, leaving 12 bases between. The CDR3, as DNA: TGTGCCAGCAGATCCCAGTACAAGAACACTGAAGCTTTCTTT. Amino acid sequence: CASRSQYKNTEAFF.

This sequence joins TRBV24-1 and TRBJ1-2; 7 bases are shared with TRBD1. The ends lost 7 bases at V and 6 bases at J; junction bases unmatched: 4. This CDR3 region has 12 residues. Germline CDR1 and CDR2: KGHDR and SFDVKD. CDR3 residues: CATSGQVDGYTF. The DNA of the CDR3 is TGTGCCACCAGCGGACAGGTCGATGGCTACACCTTC.

In its sample, this clone was seen once. V and J are TRBV10-3 and TRBJ2-3; the match to TRBD2 covers 7 bases. CDR1 is ENHRY and CDR2 is SYGVKD in the germline V gene. After removal of 6 bases from V and 1 base from J, the junction contained 1 base not matched to a gene. CDR3 length: 13 amino acids. CDR3 coding DNA: TGTGCCATCAGCAGCGGGGGCACAGATACGCAGTATTTT. Its translation: CAISSGGTDTQYF.

The chain has TRBV29-1 and TRBJ2-1; 7 bases fit TRBD2. The trim removed 0 bases at V and 5 bases at J, leaving 7 bases unmatched. The germline gives CDR1 SQVTM, CDR2 ANQGSEA. The CDR3 runs 15 residues. The CDR3 loop is CSVEEHGRRDNEQFF. CDR3 sequence (DNA): TGCAGCGTTGAAGAACACGGGAGGAGGGACAATGAGCAGTTCTTC.

J is TRBJ2-1 and V is TRBV5-1, with D unclear. Deletions cut 0 bases from V and 0 bases from J, with 10 bases between. The CDR3 consists of 16 residues. Germline V lookup: CDR1 SGHRS, CDR2 YFSETQ. CDR3 DNA sequence: TGCGCCAGCAGCTTGGCCATATTAAGCTCCTACAATGAGCAGTTCTTC. Residues: CASSLAILSSYNEQFF.

The rearrangement uses TRBV24-1 and TRBJ2-7; D is unclear. The CDR3 covers 15 residues. V was clipped by 6 bases and J by 2 bases, with 16 bases between them. Germline CDR1 and CDR2: KGHDR and SFDVKD. The chain's CDR3 is CATSSSGGAPYEQYF. As DNA, the CDR3 is TGTGCCACCAGTTCCTCGGGCGGAGCACCCTACGAGCAGTACTTC.

V is TRBV4-1 and J is TRBJ2-3; possibly TRBD2 for D (5 bases). CDR3 length: 18 residues. The V gene lost 4 bases and the J gene lost 2 bases, with 22 bases spanning the gap. CDR1 and CDR2 (germline): MGHRA, YSYEKL. The CDR3 reads CASSLRRVQDLHTDTQYF. The CDR3 DNA follows: TGCGCCAGCAGCCTTAGGCGGGTACAAGACCTACACACAGATACGCAGTATTTT.

The CDR3 reads CASSLSVNYGYTF. The CDR3 bases are TGTGCCAGCAGTTTATCGGTAAACTATGGCTACACCTTC. The rearrangement links TRBV28 to TRBJ1-2; no firm D call. V was trimmed by 1 base and J by 2 bases, leaving 5 bases between them. Germline values: CDR1 MDHEN, CDR2 SYDVKM. The CDR3 extends over 13 amino acids.

The chain employs TRBV19 and TRBJ1-1, with D possibly TRBD1 on 5 matching bases. The length of the CDR3 is 14 residues. Trimming removed 7 bases at V and 0 bases at J, with 12 bases between. Germline V gene lookup returns CDR1 LNHDA and CDR2 SQIVND (reference sequence). The CDR3 sequence is CASMWTTMNTEAFF. The CDR3, as DNA: TGTGCCAGTATGTGGACAACGATGAACACTGAAGCTTTCTTT.

The chain uses TRBV9 and TRBJ1-2; no reliable D call. The germline V gene has CDR1 SGDLS and CDR2 YYNGEE. CDR3 length: 14 residues. The V end lost 6 bases, the J end lost 4 bases, and 16 bases lay between the germline ends. CDR3 in amino acids: CASTPPHRPYGYTF. CDR3 nucleotides: TGTGCCAGCACCCCCCCCCACCGCCCCTATGGCTACACCTTC.

J is TRBJ1-5 and V is TRBV6-5; TRBD1 matches 9 bases. The germline CDR1 and CDR2 sequences are MNHEY and SVGAGI. The J segment lost 5 bases and the V segment lost 4 bases, leaving 0 bases of the junction unmatched. This CDR3 has 13 amino acids. This CDR3 is CASSWDRDQPQHF. The CDR3 DNA is TGTGCCAGCAGTTGGGACAGGGATCAGCCCCAGCATTTT.

V and J are TRBV3-1 (or the pseudogene TRBV3-2) and TRBJ2-5; TRBD2 matches at 8 bases. The CDR3 runs 15 residues. V shed 5 bases and J 4 bases; nucleotides not matched to a gene: 9. The germline CDR1 and CDR2 sequences are LGHDT and YNNKEL (reference sequence). CDR3 residues: CASSKTGTRTETQYF. The CDR3 nucleotides are TGTGCCAGCAGCAAAACCGGGACTAGAACAGAGACCCAGTACTTC.

The chain is built from TRBV20-1 and TRBJ2-5; no clear D gene. The CDR3 contains 11 residues. V lost 3 bases, J lost 2 bases, and 4 bases lay in between. Germline loops: CDR1 DFQATT, CDR2 SNEGSKA (reference sequence). CDR3 nucleotide sequence: TGCAGTGCTAGCTTTCAAGAGACCCAGTACTTC. This sequence encodes CSASFQETQYF.

This clone was seen only a few times. This chain uses TRBV30 with TRBJ1-3, with D tentatively TRBD1 (5 bases). Germline CDR1 reads GTSNPN; CDR2 reads SVGIG (reference sequence). CDR3 length equals 13 residues. V dropped 3 bases and J dropped 4 bases, with 10 bases sitting between them. CDR3: CAWSRVAGNTIYF. In DNA, the CDR3 is TGTGCCTGGAGCAGGGTAGCAGGAAACACCATATATTTT.

This clone was seen a handful of times. J is TRBJ1-3 and V is TRBV19, with 7 bases identical to TRBD1. The CDR3 loop spans 14 amino acids. Germline V gene data show CDR1 as LNHDA and CDR2 as SQIVND (reference sequence). J was trimmed by 3 bases and V by 3 bases; bases with no gene match: 2. CDR3 region: CASSITGVGNTIYF. The CDR3 nucleotides read TGTGCCAGTAGTATTACAGGGGTTGGAAACACCATATATTTT. Complete variable domain (other parts from reference TRBV19 and TRBJ1-3): DGGITQSPKYLFRKEGQNVTLSCEQNLNHDAMYWYRQDPGQGLRLIYYSQIVNDFQKGDIAEGYSVSREKKESFPLTVTSAQKNPTAFYLCASSITGVGNTIYFGEGSWLTVV.

V is TRBV9 and J is TRBJ2-2, with TRBD2 matching 7 bases. This CDR3 spans 14 amino acids. Germline assignment: CDR1 SGDLS and CDR2 YYNGEE. V dropped 7 bases and J dropped 0; count of bases not matched to a gene: 3. In nucleotides, the CDR3 is TGTGCCAGCGAAGCGGGACCGAACACCGGGGAGCTGTTTTTT. Translation gives CASEAGPNTGELFF.

This clone was counted only a few times. The gene calls are TRBV6-2 or TRBV6-3 and TRBJ2-1; D is unresolved. The CDR3 covers 17 residues. Between the trimmed V and J ends, which lost 4 bases and 4 bases, there was a span of 20 bases. Germline V gene lookup returns CDR1 MNHEY and CDR2 SVGEGT. This chain's CDR3 is CASSFPKSATKYNEQFF. The CDR3 DNA sequence: TGTGCCAGCAGTTTCCCGAAATCGGCTACGAAATACAATGAGCAGTTCTTC.

The V and J genes are TRBV6-1 and TRBJ2-7; TRBD1 might be the D (6 bases). The CDR3 is 15 amino acids. Germline loops: CDR1 MNHNS, CDR2 SASEGT. V was pared by 3 bases and J by 7 bases, with 19 bases between. The CDR3 bases are TGTGCCAGCAGTGATGCGAGGACAGCGCTTAGGGAGCAGTACTTC. Translated, it gives CASSDARTALREQYF.

The V gene is TRBV7-3, the J gene TRBJ2-7; tentatively, D is TRBD2 (6 bases). Germline values: CDR1 SGHTA, CDR2 FQGTGA. CDR3 size: 17 residues. Trimming took off 5 bases at V and 3 bases at J, with 23 bases between the two ends. The CDR3 here is CASSPGDLASNHYEQYF. DNA of the CDR3: TGTGCCAGCAGCCCCGGGGATCTAGCGTCGAATCACTACGAGCAGTACTTC.

This chain joins TRBV28 and TRBJ1-1; D unresolved. CDR1 is MDHEN and CDR2 is SYDVKM in the germline V gene. The CDR3 runs 12 residues. The ends were cut back, 3 bases at V and 3 bases at J, with 5 bases in the middle. The CDR3 coding sequence is TGTGCCAGCAGTTTGCAGGACACTGAAGCTTTCTTT. This codes for CASSLQDTEAFF.

This clone was seen more than once but under ten times. This chain uses TRBV5-1 with TRBJ1-4; unclear D gene. Germline V gene lookup returns CDR1 SGHRS and CDR2 YFSETQ. The CDR3 runs to 14 residues. Deletions cut 1 base from V and 0 bases from J, with 4 bases between. Here the CDR3 reads CASSLSSTNEKLFF. CDR3 DNA: TGCGCCAGCAGCTTGAGCTCAACTAATGAAAAACTGTTTTTT. Together with reference TRBV5-1 and TRBJ1-4, the CDR3 gives the full variable domain: KAGVTQTPRYLIKTRGQQVTLSCSPISGHRSVSWYQQTPGQGLQFLFEYFSETQRNKGNFPGRFSGRQFSNSRSEMNVSTLELGDSALYLCASSLSSTNEKLFFGSGTQLSVL.